The clone carrying this T cell receptor (beta chain) showed up just a few times. The antigen is undetermined. This record belongs to a study of identical twins. Overall study results and limits: Sharing of beta out-of-frame sequences by twins showed a weaker excess.

The authors used template switching to add a universal primer site and gave cDNA unique molecular identifiers. TCRdb redid the calling of the 5' RACE reads with MiXCR, one entry per CDR3 protein. The sample lists some 240,000 distinct CDR3 sequences, 6.5% to 9.5% occurring once. This CDR3 is 17 amino acids long. Trimming left V 1 base short and J 0 bases short, with 16 bases between. Germline loops: CDR1 PRHDT, CDR2 FYEKMQ (reference sequence). This sample also belongs to another study, concerning yellow fever vaccine responses in identical twins.

Sequenced sample: CD8+ T cells sorted from blood. The receptor was isolated from a woman under 30 in good health. The chain joins TRBV13 to TRBJ2-7; D ambiguous. The CDR3 DNA follows: TGTGCCAGCAGCTTAGCCACCGGACCCCCGAGCTCCTACGAGCAGTACTTC. Translated, it gives CASSLATGPPSSYEQYF.